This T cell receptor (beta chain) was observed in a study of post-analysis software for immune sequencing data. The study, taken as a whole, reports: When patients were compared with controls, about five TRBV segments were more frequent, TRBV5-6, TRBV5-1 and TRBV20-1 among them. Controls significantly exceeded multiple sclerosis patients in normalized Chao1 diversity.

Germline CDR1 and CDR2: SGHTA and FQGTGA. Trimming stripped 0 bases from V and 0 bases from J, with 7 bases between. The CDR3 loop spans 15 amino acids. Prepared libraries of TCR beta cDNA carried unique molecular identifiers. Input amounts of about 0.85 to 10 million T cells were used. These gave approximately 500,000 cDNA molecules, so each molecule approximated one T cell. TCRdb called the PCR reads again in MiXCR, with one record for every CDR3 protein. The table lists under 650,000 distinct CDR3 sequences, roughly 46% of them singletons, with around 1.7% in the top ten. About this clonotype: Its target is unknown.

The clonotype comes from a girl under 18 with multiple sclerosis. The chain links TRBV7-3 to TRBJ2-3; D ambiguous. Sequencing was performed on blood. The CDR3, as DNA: TGTGCCAGCAGCTTAACGGCCTTGAGCACAGATACGCAGTATTTT. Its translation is CASSLTALSTDTQYF. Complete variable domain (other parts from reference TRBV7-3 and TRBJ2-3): GAGVSQTPSNKVTEKGKYVELRCDPISGHTALYWYRQSLGQGPEFLIYFQGTGAADDSGLPNDRFFAVRPEGSVSTLKIQRTERGDSAVYLCASSLTALSTDTQYFGPGTRLTVL.